Below, one TCR beta chain is given with its context. The sample is drawn from a study of neoadjuvant nivolumab and ipilimumab in lung cancer. Using immunoSEQ multiplex PCR, the repertoire was profiled, and TCRdb retains in-frame clones only, with some absent. The profile shows roughly 9,000 clones, approximately 75% of them singletons. The V end was cut by 0 bases, the J end by 6 bases, with 4 bases between. The length of the CDR3 is 11 residues. The V gene's germline CDR1 is SGHRS and CDR2 YFSETQ. The chain uses TRBV5-1 and TRBJ2-7, with D unclear. Specimen: tumor tissue, collected after neoadjuvant nivolumab, alone or with ipilimumab, at or shortly before surgery. The TCR comes from an adult with non-small cell lung cancer. The CDR3 nucleotides are TGCGCCAGCAGCTTGGAGGTCGAGCAGTACTTC. Protein: CASSLEVEQYF.